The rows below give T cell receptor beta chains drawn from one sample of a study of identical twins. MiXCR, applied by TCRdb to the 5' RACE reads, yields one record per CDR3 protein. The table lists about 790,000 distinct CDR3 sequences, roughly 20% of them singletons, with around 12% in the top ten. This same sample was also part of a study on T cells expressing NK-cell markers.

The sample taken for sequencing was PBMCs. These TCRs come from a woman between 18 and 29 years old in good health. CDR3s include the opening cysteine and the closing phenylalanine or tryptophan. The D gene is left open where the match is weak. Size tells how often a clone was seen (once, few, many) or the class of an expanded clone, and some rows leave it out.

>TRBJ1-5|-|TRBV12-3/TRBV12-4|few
CASANSLQGIPVNQPQHF
TGTGCCAGCGCTAATAGTTTGCAGGGGATACCCGTCAATCAGCCCCAGCATTTT
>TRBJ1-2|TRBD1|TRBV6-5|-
CASSYQRQGSYGYTF
TGTGCCAGCAGTTACCAACGACAGGGAAGCTATGGCTACACCTTC
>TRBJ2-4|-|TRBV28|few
CASSGPLVGAKNIQYF
TGTGCCAGCAGTGGGCCGCTAGTTGGGGCCAAAAACATTCAGTACTTC
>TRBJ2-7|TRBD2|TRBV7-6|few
CASSFLAGPPYEQYF
TGTGCCAGCAGCTTCCTAGCGGGACCCCCCTACGAGCAGTACTTC
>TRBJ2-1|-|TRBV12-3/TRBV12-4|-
CASTLGGVNYNEQFF
TGTGCCAGCACCTTAGGTGGGGTAAACTACAATGAGCAGTTCTTC
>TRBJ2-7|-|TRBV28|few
CASSFGFRSSYEQYF
TGTGCCAGCAGTTTCGGGTTCAGGAGCTCCTACGAGCAGTACTTC
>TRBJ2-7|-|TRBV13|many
CASSLRATYEQYF
TGTGCCAGCAGCTTACGGGCAACCTACGAGCAGTACTTC
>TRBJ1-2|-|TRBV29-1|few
CSVGGLYGYTF
TGCAGCGTTGGGGGGCTCTATGGCTACACCTTC
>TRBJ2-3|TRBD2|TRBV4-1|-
CASSQEGTSRDTQYF
TGCGCCAGCAGCCAAGAGGGGACTAGCAGGGATACGCAGTATTTT
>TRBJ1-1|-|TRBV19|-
CASSTGGSLTEAFF
TGTGCCAGTAGTACCGGGGGGTCATTGACTGAAGCTTTCTTT
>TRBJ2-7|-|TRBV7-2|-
CASSLKSRYEQYF
TGTGCCAGCAGCTTAAAGTCGAGGTACGAGCAGTACTTC
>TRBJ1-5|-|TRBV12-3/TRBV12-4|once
CASSLGSWVGPQHF
TGTGCCAGCAGTTTAGGGTCTTGGGTCGGGCCCCAGCATTTT
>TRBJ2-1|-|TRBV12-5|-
CASGLRGQTNEQFF
TGTGCTAGTGGTTTGAGAGGACAGACCAATGAGCAGTTCTTC
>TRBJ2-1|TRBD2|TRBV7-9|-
CASSLLGGGGYNEQFF
TGTGCCAGCAGCTTATTGGGCGGGGGTGGCTACAATGAGCAGTTCTTC
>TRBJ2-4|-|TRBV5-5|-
CASSPAGTIVRDIQYF
TGTGCCAGCAGCCCTGCCGGGACAATAGTTCGGGACATTCAGTACTTC
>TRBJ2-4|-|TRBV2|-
CASSGSPRAKNIQYF
TGTGCCAGCAGTGGTAGCCCTCGGGCCAAAAACATTCAGTACTTC
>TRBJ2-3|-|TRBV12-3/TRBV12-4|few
CASSVDFDTQYF
TGTGCCAGCAGTGTAGACTTTGATACGCAGTATTTT
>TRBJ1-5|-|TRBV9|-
CPSSAQGSANQPQHF
TGTCCCAGCAGCGCACAGGGTTCGGCCAATCAGCCCCAGCATTTT
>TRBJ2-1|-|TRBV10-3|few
CAIIGSGNEQFF
TGTGCCATCATTGGGTCGGGCAATGAGCAGTTCTTC
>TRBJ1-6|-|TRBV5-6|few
CASSAQGGWTPLHF
TGTGCCAGCAGCGCACAGGGTGGATGGACACCCCTCCACTTT
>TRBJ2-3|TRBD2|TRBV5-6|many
CASSFGLAGAKDTQYF
TGTGCCAGCAGCTTCGGACTAGCGGGGGCGAAAGATACGCAGTATTTT
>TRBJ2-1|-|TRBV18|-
CASCPQGGNEQFF
TGTGCCAGCTGCCCACAGGGTGGCAATGAGCAGTTCTTC
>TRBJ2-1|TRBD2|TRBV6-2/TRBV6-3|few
CASSGGLAGDNEQFF
TGTGCCAGCAGTGGAGGACTAGCGGGAGACAATGAGCAGTTCTTC
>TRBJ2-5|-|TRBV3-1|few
CASRSTGETQYF
TGTGCCAGCAGGTCGACTGGAGAGACCCAGTACTTC
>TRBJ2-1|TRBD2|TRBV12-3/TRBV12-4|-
CASRESGGVNNEQFF
TGTGCCAGCAGAGAGAGCGGGGGGGTCAACAATGAGCAGTTCTTC
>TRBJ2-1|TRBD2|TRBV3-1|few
CASSRRTSGSSGEQFF
TGTGCCAGCAGCCGACGGACTAGCGGGAGTAGCGGTGAGCAGTTCTTC
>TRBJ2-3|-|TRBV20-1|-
CSARKVDTQYF
TGCAGTGCTAGAAAGGTGGATACGCAGTATTTT
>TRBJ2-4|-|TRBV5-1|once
CASSLGGTGGVPYF
TGCGCCAGCAGCTTGGGGGGGACCGGAGGGGTTCCGTACTTC
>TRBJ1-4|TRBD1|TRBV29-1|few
CSVGGWTGDEKLFF
TGCAGCGTTGGGGGTTGGACAGGGGATGAAAAACTGTTTTTT
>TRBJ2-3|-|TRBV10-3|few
CAISGGLQADTQYF
TGTGCCATCAGCGGCGGATTACAGGCAGATACGCAGTATTTT
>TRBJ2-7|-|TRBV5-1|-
CASSSSRSYEQYF
TGCGCCAGCAGCTCCTCCAGGTCCTACGAGCAGTACTTC
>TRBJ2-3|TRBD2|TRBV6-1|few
CASNRGGASDTQYF
TGTGCCAGCAATCGCGGGGGGGCGTCAGATACGCAGTATTTT
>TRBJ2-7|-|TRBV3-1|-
CASSQVGHYEQYF
TGTGCCAGCAGCCAAGTGGGTCACTACGAGCAGTACTTC
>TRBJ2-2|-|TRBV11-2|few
CASSQGRTNTGELFF
TGTGCCAGCAGCCAGGGACGGACGAACACCGGGGAGCTGTTTTTT
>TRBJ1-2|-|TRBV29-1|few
CSVDLNGGIGGYTF
TGCAGCGTTGATTTGAACGGGGGAATTGGTGGCTACACCTTC
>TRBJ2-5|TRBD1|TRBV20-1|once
CSAKTGGETQYF
TGCAGTGCTAAGACAGGGGGCGAGACCCAGTACTTC
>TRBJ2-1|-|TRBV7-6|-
CASSPRTVSYNEQFF
TGTGCCAGCAGCCCCCGGACCGTATCCTACAATGAGCAGTTCTTC
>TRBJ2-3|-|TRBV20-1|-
CSARGLPHQTGRNADTQYF
TGCAGTGCTAGAGGGCTCCCCCACCAGACAGGGAGGAATGCAGATACGCAGTATTTT
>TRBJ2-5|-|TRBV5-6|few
CASSFGWAEQETQYF
TGTGCCAGCAGCTTCGGGTGGGCAGAGCAAGAGACCCAGTACTTC
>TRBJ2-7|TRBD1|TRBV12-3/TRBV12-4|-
CASSLTTGVRYEQYF
TGTGCCAGCAGCCTAACCACAGGGGTAAGGTACGAGCAGTACTTC
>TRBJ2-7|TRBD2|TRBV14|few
CASSQAGGEQYF
TGTGCCAGCAGCCAAGCGGGGGGAGAGCAGTACTTC
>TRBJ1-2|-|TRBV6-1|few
CASSSNRAQDLTNYGYTF
TGTGCCAGCAGCTCAAACAGGGCCCAAGACCTTACTAACTATGGCTACACCTTC
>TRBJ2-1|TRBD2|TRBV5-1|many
CASTILAGADNEQFF
TGCGCCAGCACCATTCTAGCGGGAGCTGACAATGAGCAGTTCTTC
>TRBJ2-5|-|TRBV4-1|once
CASSQVSRGASQETQYF
TGCGCCAGCAGCCAAGTGTCGAGGGGGGCCTCCCAAGAGACCCAGTACTTC